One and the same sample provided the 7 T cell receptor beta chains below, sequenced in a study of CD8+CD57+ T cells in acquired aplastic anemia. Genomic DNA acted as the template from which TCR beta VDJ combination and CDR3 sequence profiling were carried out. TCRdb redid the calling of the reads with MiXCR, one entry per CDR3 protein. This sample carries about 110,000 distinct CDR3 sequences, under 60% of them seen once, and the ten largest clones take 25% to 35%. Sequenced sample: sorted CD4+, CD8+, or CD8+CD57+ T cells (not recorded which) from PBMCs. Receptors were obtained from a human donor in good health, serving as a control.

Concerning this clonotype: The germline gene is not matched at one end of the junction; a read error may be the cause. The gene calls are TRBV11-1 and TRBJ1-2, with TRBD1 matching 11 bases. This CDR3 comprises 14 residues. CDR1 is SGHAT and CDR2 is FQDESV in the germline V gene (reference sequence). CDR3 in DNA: TGCAGCGTCGCTAGGACAGGGGGCGCGGTAGGCTACACCTTC. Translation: CSVARTGGAVGYTF.

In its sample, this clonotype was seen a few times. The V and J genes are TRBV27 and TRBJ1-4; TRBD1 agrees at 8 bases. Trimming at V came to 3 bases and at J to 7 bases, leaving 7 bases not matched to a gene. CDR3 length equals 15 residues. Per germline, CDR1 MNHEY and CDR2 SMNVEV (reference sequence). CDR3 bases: TGTGCCAGCAGTTTCAGACAGGGGCGGGTTGAAAAACTGTTTTTT. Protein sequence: CASSFRQGRVEKLFF.

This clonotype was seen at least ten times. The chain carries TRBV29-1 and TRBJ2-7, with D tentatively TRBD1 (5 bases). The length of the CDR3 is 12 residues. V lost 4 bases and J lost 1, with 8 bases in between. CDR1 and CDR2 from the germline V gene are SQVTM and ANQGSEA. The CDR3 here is CSVGQGSYEQYF. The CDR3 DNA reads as TGCAGCGTTGGCCAGGGATCCTACGAGCAGTACTTC.

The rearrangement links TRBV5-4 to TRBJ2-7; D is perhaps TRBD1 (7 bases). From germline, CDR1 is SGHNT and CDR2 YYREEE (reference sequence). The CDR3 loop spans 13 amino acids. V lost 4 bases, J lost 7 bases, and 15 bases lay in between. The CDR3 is CASSTGVAGEQYF. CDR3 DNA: TGTGCCAGCAGCACAGGGGTTGCGGGGGAGCAGTACTTC.

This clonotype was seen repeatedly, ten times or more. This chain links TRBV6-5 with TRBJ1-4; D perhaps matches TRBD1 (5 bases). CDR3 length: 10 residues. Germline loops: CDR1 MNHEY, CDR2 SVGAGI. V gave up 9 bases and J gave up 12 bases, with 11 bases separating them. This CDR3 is CARGPRELFF. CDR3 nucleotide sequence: TGTGCCAGGGGGCCCCGGGAACTGTTTTTT.

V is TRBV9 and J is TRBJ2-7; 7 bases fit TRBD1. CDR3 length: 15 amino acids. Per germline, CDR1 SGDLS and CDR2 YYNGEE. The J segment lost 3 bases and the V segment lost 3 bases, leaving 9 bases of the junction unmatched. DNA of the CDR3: TGTGCCAGCAGCGCCCGGGACAGATTAAACTACGAGCAGTACTTC. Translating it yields CASSARDRLNYEQYF.

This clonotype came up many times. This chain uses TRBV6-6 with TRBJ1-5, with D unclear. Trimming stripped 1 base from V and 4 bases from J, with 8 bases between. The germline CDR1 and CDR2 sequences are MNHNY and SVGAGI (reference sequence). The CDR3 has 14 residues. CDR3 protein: CASSYWGDNQPQHF. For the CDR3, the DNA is TGTGCCAGCAGTTACTGGGGAGATAATCAGCCCCAGCATTTT.